These T cell receptor beta chains were read from a single sample in a study of shared clonotypes between healthy human individuals. The assay was immunoSEQ multiplex PCR, and TCRdb's table has in-frame clones only and misses some. The sample holds around 2.5 million clones, 93% seen once. The sequenced sample consisted of naive CD4+ T cells from PBMCs. The receptors originated from a man aged 18 to 30 in good health. Some clones in this sample may be carry-over from other donors' samples. CDR3s include the opening cysteine and the closing phenylalanine or tryptophan. Fields, in order: J gene, CDR3 length, clone size, V gene, D gene, CDR3 DNA, CDR3 protein. D genes are given only for firm matches. Where a row states a size, it is once, few, many or the class of an expanded clone; other rows omit it.

>TRBJ1-5|13|once|TRBV28|NA
TGTGCCAGCAGTAAGACAGGAGATCAGCCCCAGCATTTT
CASSKTGDQPQHF
>TRBJ2-1|13|NA|TRBV29-1|NA
TGCAGCGTTAGGTACGGAGGGGTGAATGAGCAGTTCTTC
CSVRYGGVNEQFF
>TRBJ1-4|13|NA|TRBV5-1|NA
TGCGCCAGCAGAGGCGGAACTAATGAAAAACTGTTTTTT
CASRGGTNEKLFF
>TRBJ2-7|15|NA|TRBV27|NA
TGTGCCAGCAGTTCCGGACAAGTATATCCCCGGGAGCAGTACTTC
CASSSGQVYPREQYF
>TRBJ2-5|15|NA|TRBV11-2|NA
TGTGCCAGCAGCTTAGACTTACGGAGCGTGGAGACCCAGTACTTC
CASSLDLRSVETQYF
>TRBJ1-1|14|NA|TRBV7-2|NA
TGTGCCAGCAGCTTACCTTGGGCATACACTGAAGCTTTCTTT
CASSLPWAYTEAFF
>TRBJ1-2|13|NA|TRBV7-3|NA
TGTGCCAGCAGCTTCACAGGGAGAGGAGGCTACACCTTC
CASSFTGRGGYTF
>TRBJ1-4|14|NA|TRBV5-1|NA
TGCGCCAGCCGGAATACGGGGCTAAATGAAAAACTGTTTTTT
CASRNTGLNEKLFF
>TRBJ2-1|16|NA|TRBV5-4|TRBD2
TGTGCCAGCAGCTACGGGGGGGGTGTAAGGTACAATGAGCAGTTCTTC
CASSYGGGVRYNEQFF
>TRBJ2-3|12|NA|TRBV30|NA
TGTGCCTGGAGTGTAGGTCAGGCGGCGCAGTATTTT
CAWSVGQAAQYF
>TRBJ1-2|13|NA|TRBV29-1|NA
TGCAGCGTTGCCGGGACCACGGGCTATGGCTACACCTTC
CSVAGTTGYGYTF
>TRBJ1-4|17|NA|TRBV7-9|NA
TGTGCCAGCAGCTTAATTGATCCATTCGATCCTAATGAAAAACTGTTTTTT
CASSLIDPFDPNEKLFF
>TRBJ1-6|14|NA|TRBV30|NA
TGTGCCTGGAGTGGCCAGGGTCACCTTCACCCCCTCCACTTT
CAWSGQGHLHPLHF
>TRBJ1-5|14|NA|TRBV9|NA
TGTGCCAGCAGCGCTGGACAGAACAATCAGCCCCAGCATTTT
CASSAGQNNQPQHF
>TRBJ2-2|19|NA|TRBV28|TRBD2
TGTGCCAGCAGTGCGACCCGGGCGATGCGGGAGGAGATCACCGGGGAGCTGTTTTTT
CASSATRAMREEITGELFF
>TRBJ1-2|13|NA|TRBV5-1|TRBD1
TGCGCCAGCAGCTTCCGGGACAGGGAGGGCTACACCTTC
CASSFRDREGYTF
>TRBJ2-6|18|NA|TRBV27|TRBD2
TGTGCCAGCAGCCAAAGGACTAGCGCCTACTCTGGGGCCAACGTCCTGACTTTC
CASSQRTSAYSGANVLTF
>TRBJ2-7|13|NA|TRBV2|TRBD1
TGTGCCAGCAGAGGGACAGGGGTGCACGAGCAGTACTTC
CASRGTGVHEQYF
>TRBJ2-7|14|NA|TRBV7-2|TRBD1
TGTGCCAGCAGCCCGCCGGGACAGGGTTACGAGCAGTACTTC
CASSPPGQGYEQYF
>TRBJ2-1|14|NA|TRBV27|NA
TGTGCCAGCAAAGGATGGGGGACGAGGGATGAGCAGTTCTTC
CASKGWGTRDEQFF
>TRBJ2-7|15|NA|TRBV5-1|TRBD2
TGCGCCAGCAGCCCCCAAACTAGCGGGAGGTACGAGCAGTACTTC
CASSPQTSGRYEQYF
>TRBJ2-5|10|NA|TRBV20-1|NA
TGCAGTGCGTATCTGAGGACCCAGTACTTC
CSAYLRTQYF